This T cell receptor beta chain was observed in a study of identical twins (dated by TCRdb to the mid-2010s). The study in broad terms: To test whether fetal clonotypes persist, this study deep-sequenced TCR alpha and beta repertoires from monozygotic twins, from unrelated adults of various ages, and from cord blood. To rule out contamination, the twin experiments were replicated at different times with different library preparation protocols. The paper as a whole reports these results and caveats: Because the same donors could not be followed over many years, the conclusions relied on cross-sectional statistical analysis. Compared with coincidental sharing between unrelated individuals, out-of-frame TCR alpha sequences shared between twins had an excess of sequences with low generation probability. Recombination models systematically underestimated out-of-frame TCR alpha sharing in monozygotic twins but agreed with sharing between unrelated individuals. The excess sharing between twins in beta out-of-frame sequences was weaker because fewer shared sequences reduced the signal-to-noise ratio. Zero-insertion analyses could be partly confounded by invariant T cells such as MAIT and iNKT, though diverse VJ usage argued against such confounding for most clonotypes. Fewer insertions were carried by abundant cord blood beta clonotypes; a weaker similar trend was observed in young adult naive repertoires, while no such trend was observed in memory repertoires.

This clonotype was observed a few times. No cognate antigen has been identified for it. No quality values exist for individual bases; no much larger clone is one base distant. Library generation was performed with 5' RACE. Reads for this sample came from an Illumina HiSeq 2000. A universal primer binding site was added through template switching, and the final cDNA carried a unique molecular identifier so that TCR cDNA molecules could be counted accurately. Specific primers in the conserved constant-segment region were used to synthesize first-strand cDNA for TCR alpha and beta chains. To control for contamination, every cDNA library carried two barcodes: a SMART-Mk sample barcode plus Illumina barcodes. TruSeq adapter sequences and Illumina sample barcodes were added in two successive PCR steps. The Illumina HiSeq platform was used with custom primers to sequence TCR alpha and beta cDNA libraries. The authors' pipeline ran thus. Unique molecular identifiers were extracted from raw reads with MiGEC, and CDR3 positions were determined with MiXCR. For each individual, recombination models were inferred using an EM algorithm with the repgenHMM and IGoR tools. Shared clonotypes were analyzed with the tcR package in R, and sharing was normalized by the product of cloneset sizes. To study raw recombination without the effects of thymic and clonal selection, out-of-frame nonproductive sequences were analyzed. The public reads were run again by TCRdb, first through fastp at Q25 and then through MiXCR, and only productive beta chains were kept. Every CDR3 protein is listed once, alongside the most common genes and DNA of its rows. None of the V and J calls come from the authors' own analysis; TCRdb made them. A total of about 730,000 distinct CDR3 sequences appear in this sample, 20% to 25% of them only once. The leading ten clones occupy about 4.3% of the sample.

Only healthy Caucasian donors were included. Three pairs of female monozygotic twins, all aged roughly 18 to 29 years, were included in the twin cohort. Peripheral blood mononuclear cells were the source from which RNA for the TCR libraries was isolated. V sheds 5 bases and J sheds 15 bases, leaving 29 bases between their ends. The CDR3 starts with the cysteine, ends with the phenylalanine, and has 16 residues. Only the CDR3 DNA is retained, 48 bases long and in frame from the first base. This sample was shared with a second study, whose subject was T cells expressing NK-cell markers. From that second study: Three sorted T-cell subsets (CD3+CD56+NKG2C+, CD3+CD56+NKG2C- and CD3+CD56-NKG2C+) from several donors had their TCR beta-chain repertoires profiled. Of the eight sequenced donors, seven were found to be HCMV-seropositive and one was found to be HCMV-seronegative. To restrict sorting to alphabetaTCR-expressing T cells, an anti-gammadeltaTCR antibody was added in several experiments. In several donors, the dominant CD3+CD56+NKG2C+ clonotypes ranked among the top 10 CD8+ clonotypes, making up about 1.0-8% of CD8+ T cells. Those dominant clonotypes were again the most abundant among CD3+CD56-NKG2C+ cells in a handful of donors, at about 25-60.1%. It remained unclear whether the expanded NKG2C-expressing T cell clones were specific for HCMV antigens. All eight donors whose samples were sequenced were randomly selected healthy volunteers, three of them men and five women. HCMV serostatus was determined by detecting HCMV-specific IgG in serum with a commercial ELISA kit. For a handful of donors, bulk peripheral blood T-cell repertoires were additionally sequenced from unsorted PBMC. Reads were demultiplexed and grouped by UMI with MIGEC, and clonotypes were assembled and quantified with MiTCR. To exclude erroneous sequences, only TCR cDNA sequences supported by at least two reads were retained. The tcR package was used for downstream repertoire analysis, with clonotypes matched between fractions based on CDR3 nucleotide sequence plus V segment. VDJmatch was used to annotate antigen specificity against VDJdb, with one amino acid substitution in CDR3 allowed.

The specimen was PBMCs. The sequence was obtained from a woman under 30 in good health. This receptor chain uses TRBV12-3 or TRBV12-4 and TRBJ2-1, with TRBD1 as a weak D call on 5 bases. At the DNA level, the sequence is TGTGCCAGCAGTGACCGCTCCAAGCCTTTGGGGCCCAAAACGTTCTTC. It translates as CASSDRSKPLGPKTFF.